This entry features one T cell receptor (beta chain) sequence. The record originates from a study of shared clonotypes between healthy human individuals. Produced via immunoSEQ multiplex PCR; TCRdb's table is partial and in-frame only. This sample has about 590,000 clones; nearly 97% occur once, and the top ten carry around 0.097%. Germline CDR1 reads MGHRA; CDR2 reads YSYEKL. The ends were cut back, 0 bases at V and 13 bases at J, with 13 bases in the middle. CDR3 length: 14 residues. CD45RO-negative CD8 cells positively selected for CCR7 made up the naive population, which excluded terminally differentiated effector memory CD45RA+ cells.

Specimen: naive CD8+ T cells sorted from blood. The chain links TRBV4-1 to TRBJ1-6; no reliable D call. The sequence was collected from a woman in her thirties in good health. CDR3 bases: TGCGCCAGCAGCCAAGAGGCAGGCGGACCCCCCCTCCACTTT. Residues: CASSQEAGGPPLHF.